Shown below are 25 T cell receptor beta chains from a single sample sequenced in a study of T-cell reconstitution after alpha-beta-depleted transplantation in children. Construction of the TCRbeta library involved unique molecular identifiers. TCRdb re-called the PCR reads with MiXCR, one entry per CDR3 protein. This sample has 300,000 or so distinct CDR3 sequences, with approximately 20% found just once. The sample here was PBMCs, mostly from graft donor cells, taken 180 days after TCRalphabeta/CD19-depleted stem cell transplant. The receptors come from a male patient between 5 and 17 years old who had a stem cell transplant for acute lymphoblastic leukemia, so the T cells may come from the graft donor.

This clonotype appeared once. The chain employs TRBV27 and TRBJ2-1; perhaps TRBD1 as D (6 bases). V gave up 5 bases and J gave up 6 bases, with 14 bases separating them. From germline, CDR1 is MNHEY and CDR2 SMNVEV (reference sequence). CDR3 length equals 14 residues. CDR3 in DNA: TGTGCCAGCAGTCCCTCGACGACAGGCAATGAGCAGTTCTTC. Translating it yields CASSPSTTGNEQFF.

This clonotype was counted only a few times. The genes are TRBV10-3 and TRBJ2-4, with no clear D. CDR3 length: 13 residues. Between the trimmed V and J ends, which lost 7 bases and 5 bases, there was a span of 12 bases. Germline V gene sequence: CDR1 ENHRY, CDR2 SYGVKD. The DNA of the CDR3 is TGTGCCATCATGTCGGGCCAGCAAAACATTCAGTACTTC. Residues: CAIMSGQQNIQYF.

This clonotype was counted at least ten times. V and J are TRBV6-4 and TRBJ2-7; D might be TRBD2 (6 bases). The germline gives CDR1 MRHNA, CDR2 SNTAGT. V lost 3 bases and J 4 bases, leaving 22 bases between the germline ends. This CDR3 comprises 17 residues. DNA for the CDR3: TGTGCCAGCAGTGAAGGGCAGGGAGGCTGTGAGCCATACGAGCAGTACTTC. Amino acid sequence: CASSEGQGGCEPYEQYF.

This clonotype was seen repeatedly, ten times or more. This chain uses TRBV5-1 with TRBJ2-7; perhaps TRBD1 as D (6 bases). V was shortened by 4 bases and J by 7 bases, with 15 bases between the two germline ends. The CDR3 totals 13 residues. CDR1 and CDR2 (germline): SGHRS, YFSETQ. CDR3 coding DNA: TGCGCCAGCAGCCGGGGCCAGGGGCTGGAGCAGTACTTC. This encodes CASSRGQGLEQYF.

V and J are TRBV5-1 and TRBJ2-5; D ambiguous. The CDR3 extends over 14 amino acids. Trimming removed 1 base at V and 5 bases at J, with 12 bases between. CDR1 is SGHRS, CDR2 YFSETQ, per germline. CDR3 bases: TGCGCCAGCAGCTTGCAGGACCCCGCGGAGACCCAGTACTTC. It codes for CASSLQDPAETQYF.

The gene calls are TRBV10-1 and TRBJ2-1; perhaps TRBD1 as D (5 bases). Germline lookup yields CDR1 WNHNN and CDR2 SYGVQD (reference sequence). V was clipped by 2 bases and J by 8 bases, with 13 bases between them. CDR3 length equals 14 residues. DNA for the CDR3: TGCGCCAGCAGTGAGCCCCAACTCAGGGATGAGCAGTTCTTC. Translation gives CASSEPQLRDEQFF.

This chain connects TRBV20-1 to TRBJ1-4; possibly TRBD1 for D (5 bases). This CDR3 has 13 residues. Germline CDR1 and CDR2: DFQATT and SNEGSKA (reference sequence). V gave up 1 base and J gave up 7 bases, with 10 bases separating them. The CDR3 spells CSARVGPSEKLFF. In DNA form, the CDR3 reads TGCAGTGCTAGAGTGGGACCTAGTGAAAAACTGTTTTTT.

This sequence joins TRBV27 and TRBJ2-6; no firm D call. CDR1 and CDR2 (germline): MNHEY, SMNVEV (reference sequence). The CDR3 runs 16 residues. Trimming shortened V by 4 bases and J by 0 bases, and 10 bases separated the two germline ends. For the CDR3, the DNA is TGTGCCAGCAGTTCCGTAGCCATCTCTGGGGCCAACGTCCTGACTTTC. This gives the protein CASSSVAISGANVLTF.

The V gene is TRBV6-1, the J gene TRBJ1-1; D perhaps matches TRBD1 (6 bases). Germline V lookup: CDR1 MNHNS, CDR2 SASEGT. Deletions cut 2 bases from V and 1 base from J, with 11 bases between. The CDR3 extends over 15 amino acids. The DNA of the CDR3 is TGTGCCAGCAGTGAAAGGGGGATAGGGAACACTGAAGCTTTCTTT. This codes for CASSERGIGNTEAFF.

The chain recombines TRBV28 with TRBJ1-4; D perhaps matches TRBD1 (5 bases). Per the germline V gene, CDR1 is MDHEN and CDR2 is SYDVKM. The CDR3 contains 15 residues. Trimming shortened V by 4 bases and J by 8 bases, and 17 bases separated the two germline ends. CDR3 protein: CASSSTAGRKEKLFF. The CDR3 DNA is TGTGCCAGCAGTTCCACTGCAGGGCGGAAGGAAAAACTGTTTTTT.

This clonotype was counted only a few times. V usage is TRBV4-1 and J usage is TRBJ2-7, with D uncertain. Germline assignment: CDR1 MGHRA and CDR2 YSYEKL. This CDR3 has 14 residues. V was shortened by 0 bases and J by 3 bases, with 9 bases between the two germline ends. CDR3 nucleotides: TGCGCCAGCAGCCAAGAACAAGGCCTCTACGAGCAGTACTTC. This codes for CASSQEQGLYEQYF.

The chain combines TRBV10-2 with TRBJ2-7; possibly TRBD1 for D (6 bases). Germline loops: CDR1 WSHSY, CDR2 SAAADI. V was trimmed by 6 bases and J by 3 bases, leaving 12 bases between them. CDR3 length equals 13 residues. This CDR3 is CASRDREGYEQYF. The CDR3 coding sequence is TGCGCCAGCAGGGACAGAGAAGGCTACGAGCAGTACTTC.

The V call is TRBV3-1, the J call TRBJ1-1; D not certain. The germline V gene has CDR1 LGHDT and CDR2 YNNKEL (reference sequence). The germline V and J ends were trimmed by 4 bases and 1 base, with 10 bases remaining between them. The CDR3 contains 14 residues. The CDR3: CASSPQVTNTEAFF. In DNA, the CDR3 is TGTGCCAGCAGCCCCCAGGTCACGAACACTGAAGCTTTCTTT.

The gene calls are TRBV7-9 and TRBJ2-2, with D possibly TRBD1 on 5 matching bases. Per the germline V gene, CDR1 is SEHNR and CDR2 is FQNEAQ (reference sequence). Trimming removed 9 bases at V and 7 bases at J, with 12 bases between. This CDR3 region has 12 residues. The CDR3 sequence is CARQGADGELFF. The CDR3 DNA reads TGTGCCAGGCAGGGCGCGGACGGGGAGCTGTTTTTT.

This clonotype was counted ten times or more. The V and J genes are TRBV29-1 and TRBJ2-5, with a possible D match to TRBD2 (5 bases). The CDR3 sequence is 13 residues long. V lost 6 bases and J 4 bases, leaving 15 bases between the germline ends. Germline values: CDR1 SQVTM, CDR2 ANQGSEA. The CDR3 DNA is TGCAGCGTCCGGACTTCCCGGGGAGAGACCCAGTACTTC. Translated: CSVRTSRGETQYF.

This clonotype has just a few counts. The J gene is TRBJ2-5, the V gene TRBV14; possibly TRBD2 for D (6 bases). In germline, CDR1 is SGHDN, CDR2 FVKESK. The CDR3 covers 17 residues. V lost 3 bases and J lost 2, with 19 bases in between. In DNA form, the CDR3 reads TGTGCCAGCAGCCACCCCCCGTGGAGGGCTGCACAAGAGACCCAGTACTTC. Translating it yields CASSHPPWRAAQETQYF.

The rearrangement uses TRBV3-1 and TRBJ1-2, with unresolved D. Trimming shortened V by 1 base and J by 2 bases, and 2 bases separated the two germline ends. The CDR3 totals 12 residues. Germline V gene sequence: CDR1 LGHDT, CDR2 YNNKEL (reference sequence). The CDR3 sequence is CASSQANYGYTF. For the CDR3, the DNA is TGTGCCAGCAGCCAAGCGAACTATGGCTACACCTTC.

The chain couples TRBV27 to TRBJ2-7, with unresolved D. V dropped 6 bases and J dropped 2 bases, with 20 bases sitting between them. Germline assignment: CDR1 MNHEY and CDR2 SMNVEV (reference sequence). This CDR3 region has 16 residues. The CDR3 DNA sequence: TGTGCCAGCAGCCCTCCGAAACGCCCGATGCCCTACGAGCAGTACTTC. Amino acid sequence: CASSPPKRPMPYEQYF.

The chain has TRBV21-1 and TRBJ1-3; TRBD1, the table's D call, lacks a check against the DNA. TRBV21-1 is a recognized pseudogene. This CDR3 spans 18 amino acids. The CDR3 spells CASSKALDRDHSGNTIYF. The CDR3 nucleotides read TGTGCCAGCAGCAAAGCCCTGGACAGGGACCACTCTGGAAACACCATATATTTT.

The chain is built from TRBV7-9 and TRBJ2-1; TRBD2 matches at 11 bases. Trimming removed 1 base from V and 4 bases from J; junction bases left unmatched: 3. The CDR3 runs to 16 residues. Per the germline V gene, CDR1 is SEHNR and CDR2 is FQNEAQ (reference sequence). The CDR3 coding sequence is TGTGCCAGCAGCTTAGTACTAGCGGGAGTTTACAATGAGCAGTTCTTC. This encodes CASSLVLAGVYNEQFF.

The V gene is TRBV20-1, the J gene TRBJ2-7; D is unclear. There are 14 residues in the CDR3. The V gene's germline CDR1 is DFQATT and CDR2 SNEGSKA (reference sequence). V was shortened by 6 bases and J by 9 bases, with 24 bases between the two germline ends. Here the CDR3 reads CSARRTLAQKGQYF. CDR3 in DNA: TGCAGTGCCAGAAGGACGCTCGCACAAAAGGGGCAGTACTTC.

This clonotype was observed a handful of times. This rearrangement joins TRBV11-1 to TRBJ2-2; D gene ambiguous. Germline V gene data show CDR1 as SGHAT and CDR2 as FQDESV (reference sequence). This CDR3 is built from 14 residues. V lost 5 bases to trimming and J lost 5 bases, with 12 bases between them. CDR3 region: CASSIWAETGELFF. In DNA, the CDR3 is TGTGCCAGCAGCATCTGGGCGGAGACCGGGGAGCTGTTTTTT.

V and J are TRBV4-1 and TRBJ2-2; 8 bases are shared with TRBD2. Germline V gives CDR1 MGHRA, CDR2 YSYEKL. Trimming took 0 bases from V and 1 from J; bases not matched to a gene: 7. The CDR3 extends over 18 amino acids. CDR3 residues: CASSQDGWTSLNTGELFF. CDR3 coding DNA: TGCGCCAGCAGCCAAGATGGGTGGACTAGCCTGAACACCGGGGAGCTGTTTTTT.

This clonotype was detected only a few times. This chain links TRBV4-1 with TRBJ2-7; 12 positions agree with TRBD2. Per the germline V gene, CDR1 is MGHRA and CDR2 is YSYEKL. The trim removed 5 bases at V and 5 bases at J, leaving 7 bases unmatched. The CDR3 sequence is 15 residues long. CDR3 loop: CASSGLAGGPHEQYF. CDR3 nucleotides: TGCGCCAGCAGCGGCCTAGCGGGAGGGCCCCACGAGCAGTACTTC.

This chain joins TRBV6-1 and TRBJ2-4, with 10 bases that match TRBD1. This CDR3 is built from 15 residues. The V segment lost 6 bases and the J segment 7 bases; nucleotides outside the gene matches: 9. Germline CDR1 reads MNHNS; CDR2 reads SASEGT. The CDR3 bases are TGTGCCAGCAGCTCCGCCGGGACAGGGGTGAACATTCAGTACTTC. Translated, it gives CASSSAGTGVNIQYF.